Following are 26 T cell receptor beta chains from one sample sequenced in a study of CXCR3-negative and CXCR3-positive naive CD8 T cells. The antigens these receptors bind are not known. Points from the study as a whole: Naive cells that were CXCR3-positive had more hydrophobic TRB CDR3s (compared with CXCR3-negative naive cells).

Preparation of TRB cDNA libraries relied on 5' RACE carrying UMI labels. TCRdb reprocessed the 5' RACE reads and stores each CDR3 protein as one record, lacking DNA. The sample's table shows some 140,000 distinct CDR3 sequences. The sample was naive CXCR3+ CD8+ T cells from blood. Subset meaning: CD45RO-CCR7+CD27+CD95- naive CD8+ T cells expressing CXCR3 (TNR3+). The receptors here all came from a human donor in good health. Some clones in this sample may be carry-over from other donors' samples.

This chain joins TRBV29-1 and TRBJ1-1; TCRdb's D call of TRBD1 is untestable without DNA. The CDR3 covers 15 residues. The germline CDR1 and CDR2 sequences are SQVTM and ANQGSEA. The CDR3 spells CSVPSQGKRGAEAFF.

The chain carries TRBV7-9 and TRBJ1-5; TCRdb calls TRBD1, which cannot be checked without DNA. The germline V gene encodes CDR1 SEHNR and CDR2 FQNEAQ (reference sequence). The CDR3 runs to 15 residues. This chain's CDR3 is CASSLADSSNQPQHF.

The chain carries TRBV15 and TRBJ2-3. The V gene's germline CDR1 is LNHNV and CDR2 YYDKDF (reference sequence). The length of the CDR3 is 12 residues. The CDR3 is CATSRASDTQYF.

The chain employs TRBV24-1 and TRBJ1-1. CDR1 KGHDR and CDR2 SFDVKD come from the germline V gene. The CDR3 contains 13 residues. The CDR3 region is CATSESGPSEAFF.

V usage is TRBV13 and J usage is TRBJ2-7. CDR3 length: 14 amino acids. Germline-derived CDR1 and CDR2 are PRHDT and FYEKMQ (reference sequence). The CDR3 loop reads CASSLGSSTYEQYF.

The gene calls are TRBV7-2 and TRBJ2-7; the TCRdb D gene call, TRBD1, has no DNA to confirm it. Germline CDR1 and CDR2: SGHTA and FQGNSA. The CDR3 loop spans 15 amino acids. The chain's CDR3 is CASSLGTGVAYEQYF.

V is TRBV3-1 and J is TRBJ2-3. Germline V gene sequence: CDR1 LGHDT, CDR2 YNNKEL (reference sequence). The length of the CDR3 is 13 residues. The CDR3 region is CASSRELLDTQYF.

The rearrangement uses TRBV20-1 and TRBJ1-2; TCRdb lists TRBD1, though no DNA is available to test this call. The CDR3 loop spans 13 amino acids. CDR1 and CDR2 (germline): DFQATT, SNEGSKA (reference sequence). The chain's CDR3 is CSAPTGEGNGYTF.

The chain carries TRBV5-1 and TRBJ2-5; the D gene TCRdb calls, TRBD2, cannot be checked with no DNA. CDR1 is SGHRS, CDR2 YFSETQ, per germline. CDR3 length: 15 residues. The CDR3 is CASSLLWGAAETQYF.

This rearrangement joins TRBV5-1 to TRBJ1-1; no DNA is available, so the TRBD1 call from TCRdb remains unchecked. Per germline, CDR1 SGHRS and CDR2 YFSETQ. The CDR3 loop spans 14 amino acids. The CDR3 loop reads CASSLVPDRVEAFF. Using reference TRBV5-1 and TRBJ1-1 for the parts outside the CDR3, the full variable domain is KAGVTQTPRYLIKTRGQQVTLSCSPISGHRSVSWYQQTPGQGLQFLFEYFSETQRNKGNFPGRFSGRQFSNSRSEMNVSTLELGDSALYLCASSLVPDRVEAFFGQGTRLTVV.

This chain joins TRBV11-2 and TRBJ2-7; the TCRdb call, TRBD1, lacks DNA for checking. The CDR3 has 17 amino acids. Germline V gene lookup returns CDR1 SGHAT and CDR2 FQNNGV. This CDR3 is CASSFDLGQGKPYEQYF.

The chain uses TRBV6-5 and TRBJ2-1; lacking DNA, the TRBD1 call made by TCRdb goes unchecked. Per germline, CDR1 MNHEY and CDR2 SVGAGI. The CDR3 totals 15 residues. CDR3 sequence: CASSYDPTGGNEQFF.

This rearrangement joins TRBV19 to TRBJ2-1; TCRdb designates TRBD2, a call that cannot be tested without DNA. In germline, CDR1 is LNHDA, CDR2 SQIVND (reference sequence). This CDR3 is built from 19 residues. CDR3 sequence reads: CASSMAIGTSGSMFNEQFF.

The chain uses TRBV20-1 and TRBJ1-4. The CDR3 has 14 amino acids. Germline V gives CDR1 DFQATT, CDR2 SNEGSKA (reference sequence). The CDR3 loop reads CSARGPTTNEKLFF.

The chain joins TRBV12-3 or TRBV12-4 to TRBJ2-7; TCRdb reports TRBD1, a call that lacks DNA to check it against. This CDR3 spans 18 amino acids. Here the CDR3 reads CASSIEAGTGPLFDEQYF.

V and J are TRBV29-1 and TRBJ2-1; checking the TCRdb D call of TRBD1 is not possible without DNA. Germline CDR1 reads SQVTM; CDR2 reads ANQGSEA. This CDR3 comprises 13 residues. The CDR3 sequence: CSVDFLSLDEQFF.

The chain links TRBV30 to TRBJ2-1; TCRdb designates TRBD2, a call that cannot be tested without DNA. This CDR3 spans 15 amino acids. CDR1 is GTSNPN and CDR2 is SVGIG in the germline V gene (reference sequence). This CDR3 is CAWTPGVAGSIEQFF.

This chain connects TRBV5-1 to TRBJ2-7; the D call of TRBD1 rests on TCRdb alone, since no DNA is present to check it. CDR3 length: 15 amino acids. Germline assignment: CDR1 SGHRS and CDR2 YFSETQ. The CDR3 protein is CASSPGTGRAYEQYF. Together with reference TRBV5-1 and TRBJ2-7, the CDR3 gives the full variable domain: KAGVTQTPRYLIKTRGQQVTLSCSPISGHRSVSWYQQTPGQGLQFLFEYFSETQRNKGNFPGRFSGRQFSNSRSEMNVSTLELGDSALYLCASSPGTGRAYEQYFGPGTRLTVT.

The chain uses TRBV7-9 and TRBJ2-1; lacking DNA, the TRBD1 call made by TCRdb goes unchecked. Germline V CDR1 and CDR2: SEHNR, FQNEAQ (reference sequence). This CDR3 has 14 residues. CDR3 region: CASTSGGWYNEQFF.

The CDR3 is CASSSGSGANVLTF. V gene TRBV28 combines with J gene TRBJ2-6. This CDR3 spans 14 amino acids. CDR1 MDHEN and CDR2 SYDVKM come from the germline V gene.

This chain uses TRBV15 with TRBJ2-2. The CDR3 length is 15 residues. The germline CDR1 and CDR2 sequences are LNHNV and YYDKDF (reference sequence). CDR3: CATSRDRLDAWELFF.

The rearrangement joins TRBV7-9 to TRBJ2-3. The CDR3 length is 14 residues. Germline CDR1 and CDR2: SEHNR and FQNEAQ (reference sequence). The chain's CDR3 is CASSLVAESDTQYF.

The gene calls are TRBV29-1 and TRBJ2-7. The CDR3 runs 11 residues. Germline V gives CDR1 SQVTM, CDR2 ANQGSEA. The CDR3: CSVSLANEQYF.

V gene TRBV5-1 combines with J gene TRBJ1-1. The CDR3 runs to 14 residues. Germline-derived CDR1 and CDR2 are SGHRS and YFSETQ. The CDR3 sequence is CASSLDDGSTEAFF.

The V and J genes are TRBV10-3 and TRBJ2-3; lacking DNA, the TRBD2 call made by TCRdb goes unchecked. The CDR3 has 21 amino acids. The V gene's germline CDR1 is ENHRY and CDR2 SYGVKD. The CDR3 loop is CAISESIGGRIAGVSPDTQYF.

The chain has TRBV9 and TRBJ2-1; TCRdb picks TRBD1, but there is no DNA to check that call. The CDR3 totals 15 residues. The V gene's germline CDR1 is SGDLS and CDR2 YYNGEE. CDR3 amino acids: CASSNTWDGYNEQFF.